This T cell receptor beta chain emerged from a study of cytomegalovirus exposure and HLA in healthy donors. Turning to the study itself: Earlier findings included some 120 million unique TCR beta sequences obtained from roughly 200 million T cells.

PCR employed 60 Vbeta and 13 Jbeta primers. The method was immunoSEQ multiplex PCR; TCRdb's version includes in-frame clones alone and lacks a portion of them. The sample has 120,000 or so clones; under 85% are singletons. The length of the CDR3 is 15 residues. V shed 8 bases and J shed 0 bases, with 11 bases lying between them. The germline V gene encodes CDR1 LNHDA and CDR2 SQIVND (reference sequence). The sequence came from a woman in her forties or fifties in good health and CMV-seropositive. Sequencing was done on a sample of PBMCs. The V call is TRBV19, the J call TRBJ1-6; D is uncertain. CDR3: CASASGSSYNSPLHF. For the CDR3, the DNA is TGTGCCAGTGCGTCGGGGAGCTCCTATAATTCACCCCTCCACTTT.